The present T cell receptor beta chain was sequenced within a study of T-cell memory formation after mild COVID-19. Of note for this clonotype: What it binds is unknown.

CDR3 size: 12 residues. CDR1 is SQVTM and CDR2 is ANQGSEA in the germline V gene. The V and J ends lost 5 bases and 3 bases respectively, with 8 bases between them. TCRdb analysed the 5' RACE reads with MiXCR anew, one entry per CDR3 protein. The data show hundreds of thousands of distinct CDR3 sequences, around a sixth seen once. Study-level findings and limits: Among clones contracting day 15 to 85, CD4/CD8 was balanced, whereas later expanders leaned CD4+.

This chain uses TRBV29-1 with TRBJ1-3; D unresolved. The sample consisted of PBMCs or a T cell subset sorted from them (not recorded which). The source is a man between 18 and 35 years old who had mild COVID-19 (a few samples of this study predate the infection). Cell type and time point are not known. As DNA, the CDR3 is TGCAGCGTTAAGTTCGTTGGAAACACCATATATTTT. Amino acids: CSVKFVGNTIYF.